The 14 T cell receptor beta chains below were found in one sample sequenced in a study of cytomegalovirus exposure and HLA in healthy donors. Both 60 Vbeta primers and 13 Jbeta primers went into the PCR. The data were produced by immunoSEQ multiplex PCR, yet TCRdb's version contains in-frame clones alone and is incomplete. The sample's table shows some 130,000 clones. What was sequenced was PBMCs. The receptors originated from a woman aged 55 to 70 in good health and CMV-seronegative.

V gene TRBV6-5 combines with J gene TRBJ2-3, with D possibly being TRBD2 (5 bases). Germline assignment: CDR1 MNHEY and CDR2 SVGAGI. V was pared by 7 bases and J by 1 base, with 9 bases between. CDR3 length: 13 amino acids. The CDR3 loop is CASKGSGTDTQYF. The CDR3 DNA follows: TGTGCCAGCAAAGGGAGCGGCACAGATACGCAGTATTTT.

This rearrangement joins TRBV6-1 to TRBJ1-1; 11 bases line up with TRBD1. V lost 3 bases, J lost 0 bases, and 3 bases stayed unmatched. The length of the CDR3 is 16 residues. Germline CDR1 MNHNS, CDR2 SASEGT. The CDR3 protein is CASSERTGGLNTEAFF. In DNA, the CDR3 is TGTGCCAGCAGTGAGAGGACAGGGGGCCTGAACACTGAAGCTTTCTTT.

The V call is TRBV7-2, the J call TRBJ1-1; TRBD1 agrees at 7 bases. Per the germline V gene, CDR1 is SGHTA and CDR2 is FQGNSA. The CDR3 has 17 amino acids. With 1 base clipped from V and 5 bases from J, the junction kept 13 bases outside the gene matches. The CDR3 coding sequence is TGTGCCAGCAGCTTAGTTTACACAGGGGTTAAGGGGACTGAAGCTTTCTTT. Its protein product is CASSLVYTGVKGTEAFF.

The chain uses TRBV5-1 and TRBJ1-2, with 8 bases fitting TRBD1. The J segment lost 7 bases and the V segment lost 3 bases, leaving 5 bases of the junction unmatched. Germline CDR1 and CDR2: SGHRS and YFSETQ. The CDR3 has 13 residues. In DNA, the CDR3 is TGCGCCAGCAGCTCCGGACAGGGTGGTGGCTACACCTTC. It is translated as CASSSGQGGGYTF.

The genes are TRBV7-9 and TRBJ2-7, with 9 bases fitting TRBD1. Germline CDR1 reads SEHNR; CDR2 reads FQNEAQ (reference sequence). This CDR3 has 15 residues. Trimming removed 4 bases from V and 3 bases from J; junction bases left unmatched: 7. In DNA form, the CDR3 reads TGTGCCAGCAGCTCCAGTTGGACAGGGGTCTACGAGCAGTACTTC. This codes for CASSSSWTGVYEQYF.

The chain couples TRBV27 to TRBJ2-7; TRBD1 matches 8 bases. Germline loops: CDR1 MNHEY, CDR2 SMNVEV (reference sequence). V shed 4 bases, J shed 2 bases, and the junction held 4 bases outside the gene matches. The CDR3 spans 14 residues. The CDR3 DNA follows: TGTGCCAGCAGTTCAACAGGGGGAGCCTACGAGCAGTACTTC. Translation: CASSSTGGAYEQYF.

The V and J genes are TRBV28 and TRBJ2-1; 7 positions agree with TRBD2. CDR1 is MDHEN and CDR2 is SYDVKM in the germline V gene. This CDR3 has 16 amino acids. V was clipped by 1 base and J by 0 bases; unmatched bases: 3. The CDR3 spells CASSLSGGSSYNEQFF. The CDR3 DNA is TGTGCCAGCAGTTTATCTGGCGGGAGCTCCTACAATGAGCAGTTCTTC.

The chain is built from TRBV7-8 and TRBJ2-2, with 8 bases lining up with TRBD2. The V segment lost 1 base and the J segment 7 bases; nucleotides outside the gene matches: 11. The CDR3 extends over 17 amino acids. Germline assignment: CDR1 SGHVS and CDR2 FQNEAQ. The CDR3 spells CASSLGRGGGFGGELFF. CDR3 DNA: TGTGCCAGCAGCTTAGGACGTGGCGGGGGGTTCGGCGGGGAGCTGTTTTTT.

This sequence joins TRBV7-3 and TRBJ2-3; 7 bases fit TRBD2. This CDR3 has 16 amino acids. V dropped 5 bases and J dropped 2; count of bases not matched to a gene: 10. Germline V gene lookup returns CDR1 SGHTA and CDR2 FQGTGA. CDR3 amino acids: CASSPGAGLNTDTQYF. CDR3 in DNA: TGTGCCAGCAGCCCGGGAGCGGGACTCAACACAGATACGCAGTATTTT.

The chain has TRBV7-2 and TRBJ2-2; unclear D gene. V lost 1 base, J lost 2 bases, and 5 bases lay in between. CDR3 size: 14 residues. CDR1 and CDR2 from the germline V gene are SGHTA and FQGNSA. The chain's CDR3 is CASSLVHNTGELFF. Here the CDR3 DNA reads TGTGCCAGCAGCTTAGTTCATAACACCGGGGAGCTGTTTTTT.

The CDR3 DNA is TGTGCCAGCAGCCCCGCGCCGGGACAGGGGTACGAGCAGTACTTC. The encoded protein is CASSPAPGQGYEQYF. This sequence joins TRBV6-6 and TRBJ2-7, with TRBD1 matching over 10 bases. This CDR3 is 15 amino acids long. V shed 6 bases, J shed 4 bases, and the junction held 9 bases outside the gene matches. Germline loops: CDR1 MNHNY, CDR2 SVGAGI (reference sequence).

The genes are TRBV10-3 and TRBJ1-5, with 8 bases fitting TRBD1. CDR3 length: 13 amino acids. Trimming cost V 9 bases and J 2 bases; bases outside gene matches: 3. CDR1 is ENHRY, CDR2 SYGVKD, per germline. The CDR3 reads CAIGQGGNQPQHF. The CDR3 DNA reads TGTGCCATTGGACAGGGCGGCAATCAGCCCCAGCATTTT.

DNA of the CDR3: TGTGCCAGCAGCGTGGGACTGCTAAATTCACCCCTCCACTTT. Protein sequence: CASSVGLLNSPLHF. The chain employs TRBV5-4 and TRBJ1-6, with D tentatively TRBD1 (5 bases). V dropped 4 bases and J dropped 7 bases, with 12 bases sitting between them. Germline values: CDR1 SGHNT, CDR2 YYREEE (reference sequence). The CDR3 sequence is 14 residues long.

The rearrangement links TRBV18 to TRBJ1-1; tentatively, D is TRBD1 (6 bases). Trimming stripped 5 bases from V and 7 bases from J, with 14 bases between. The germline CDR1 and CDR2 sequences are KGHSH and LQKENI. There are 13 residues in the CDR3. CDR3 region: CASSGTSDSEAFF. In DNA form, the CDR3 reads TGTGCCAGCTCAGGGACGTCGGACAGTGAAGCTTTCTTT. The full variable domain, rest sourced from reference TRBV18 and TRBJ1-1, is NAGVMQNPRHLVRRRGQEARLRCSPMKGHSHVYWYRQLPEEGLKFMVYLQKENIIDESGMPKERFSAEFPKEGPSILRIQQVVRGDSAAYFCASSGTSDSEAFFGQGTRLTVV.